A selection of T cell receptor beta chains follows, all from one sample in a study of control samples from healthy donors and cancer patients. The table came from immunoSEQ multiplex PCR; TCRdb's copy has only in-frame clones and leaves some out. The sample includes approximately 3,000 clones, about 77% of them seen just once. The material sequenced was formalin-fixed, paraffin-embedded tissue. These receptors all stem from a male donor with melanoma. The CDR3 runs from the conserved cysteine through the conserved F or W. The order of the fields is J gene, clone size, V gene, D gene, CDR3 DNA, CDR3 protein. A D gene is named only where the DNA matches it firmly. Expanded clones are given a class, and other clones once, few, many or no size at all.

j_gene: TRBJ2-6; abundance: -; v_gene: TRBV5-4; d_gene: -; CDR3nt: TGTGCCAGCAGCTTGGGTACAGGGATCTCTGGGGCCAACGTCCTGACTTTC; CDR3aa: CASSLGTGISGANVLTF
j_gene: TRBJ2-7; abundance: -; v_gene: TRBV9; d_gene: TRBD2; CDR3nt: TGTGCCAGCAGCGTTCAAGGCGGGGGGTTATACGAGCAGTACTTC; CDR3aa: CASSVQGGGLYEQYF
j_gene: TRBJ1-5; abundance: once; v_gene: TRBV27; d_gene: -; CDR3nt: TGTGCCAGCGGGGGTGGCCGGGCTCGGGATCAGCCCCAGCATTTT; CDR3aa: CASGGGRARDQPQHF
j_gene: TRBJ1-4; abundance: once; v_gene: TRBV4-1; d_gene: -; CDR3nt: TGCGCCAGCAGCCAAGCCAACCTTGTGTCCTATGAAAAACTGTTTTTT; CDR3aa: CASSQANLVSYEKLFF
j_gene: TRBJ2-1; abundance: -; v_gene: TRBV4-1; d_gene: TRBD1; CDR3nt: TGCGCCAGCAGCCAAGATGCGTCGGCAGGGGGCAATGAGCAGTTCTTC; CDR3aa: CASSQDASAGGNEQFF
j_gene: TRBJ2-2; abundance: -; v_gene: TRBV19; d_gene: -; CDR3nt: TGTGCCAGTAAACCCCCAGGTGGATCGAACACCGGGGAGCTGTTTTTT; CDR3aa: CASKPPGGSNTGELFF
j_gene: TRBJ2-3; abundance: once; v_gene: TRBV6-6; d_gene: TRBD1; CDR3nt: TGTGCCAGCAGTTACTCGGGACAGGGCACAGATACGCAGTATTTT; CDR3aa: CASSYSGQGTDTQYF
j_gene: TRBJ2-7; abundance: -; v_gene: TRBV7-3; d_gene: TRBD2; CDR3nt: TGTGCCAGCAGCTTGACGGGAGGGCTGTCCTACGAGCAGTACTTC; CDR3aa: CASSLTGGLSYEQYF
j_gene: TRBJ2-7; abundance: hyperexpanded; v_gene: TRBV2; d_gene: -; CDR3nt: TGTGCCAGCAGTGAGATAAGGATCTACGAGCAGTACTTC; CDR3aa: CASSEIRIYEQYF
j_gene: TRBJ2-3; abundance: -; v_gene: TRBV27; d_gene: -; CDR3nt: TGTGCCAGCAGTTGGGCGTCCGGACCCCACACAGATACGCAGTATTTT; CDR3aa: CASSWASGPHTDTQYF
j_gene: TRBJ1-1; abundance: -; v_gene: TRBV10-3; d_gene: -; CDR3nt: TGTGCCATCAGTGAAGGGGACACTGAAGCTTTCTTT; CDR3aa: CAISEGDTEAFF
j_gene: TRBJ2-7; abundance: -; v_gene: TRBV27; d_gene: -; CDR3nt: TGTGCCAGCACTGTCACGGGCGGAGGGCCTCGTGAGCAGTACTTC; CDR3aa: CASTVTGGGPREQYF
j_gene: TRBJ2-1; abundance: -; v_gene: TRBV5-6; d_gene: TRBD1; CDR3nt: TGTGCCAGCAGCTGGGGGACAGTCAATGAGCAGTTCTTC; CDR3aa: CASSWGTVNEQFF
j_gene: TRBJ2-3; abundance: -; v_gene: TRBV5-5; d_gene: TRBD1; CDR3nt: TGTGCCAGCAGCTTGGTAGTGGGAGGGACAGGGATGACAGATACGCAGTATTTT; CDR3aa: CASSLVVGGTGMTDTQYF
j_gene: TRBJ2-7; abundance: -; v_gene: TRBV2; d_gene: -; CDR3nt: TGTGCCAGCGGGGCGGGTTATTCCTACGAGCAGTACTTC; CDR3aa: CASGAGYSYEQYF
j_gene: TRBJ2-2; abundance: -; v_gene: TRBV30; d_gene: -; CDR3nt: TGTGCCTGGAGTGATATCCCTCGAGTGGGCGGGGAGCTGTTTTTT; CDR3aa: CAWSDIPRVGGELFF
j_gene: TRBJ2-7; abundance: -; v_gene: TRBV2; d_gene: TRBD2; CDR3nt: TGTGCCAGCAGGCAAACTAGCGGAGAAAACTACGAGCAGTACTTC; CDR3aa: CASRQTSGENYEQYF
j_gene: TRBJ1-4; abundance: -; v_gene: TRBV28; d_gene: TRBD1; CDR3nt: TGTGCCAGCAGACCTGTCAGGGGGCATGAAAAACTGTTTTTT; CDR3aa: CASRPVRGHEKLFF
j_gene: TRBJ2-7; abundance: -; v_gene: TRBV9; d_gene: TRBD2; CDR3nt: TGTGCCAGCAGCTCATCCGGGACTAGCTACGACGAGCAGTACTTC; CDR3aa: CASSSSGTSYDEQYF
j_gene: TRBJ2-1; abundance: -; v_gene: TRBV24-1; d_gene: -; CDR3nt: TGTGCCACCAGTGATTGGAGGCAGGGGATGAATGAGCAGTTCTTC; CDR3aa: CATSDWRQGMNEQFF
j_gene: TRBJ2-2; abundance: -; v_gene: TRBV6-5; d_gene: -; CDR3nt: TGTGCCGGCAGCCCCGACTGGAACACCGGGGAGCTGTTTTTT; CDR3aa: CAGSPDWNTGELFF
j_gene: TRBJ1-3; abundance: -; v_gene: TRBV9; d_gene: -; CDR3nt: TGTGCCAGCAGCGTAGGGGCCAGTTTCTCTGGAAACACCATATATTTT; CDR3aa: CASSVGASFSGNTIYF
j_gene: TRBJ1-1; abundance: -; v_gene: TRBV20-1; d_gene: -; CDR3nt: TGCAGTGCTAGAGGAGGGTTTGAAGCTTTCTTT; CDR3aa: CSARGGFEAFF
j_gene: TRBJ2-5; abundance: -; v_gene: TRBV7-2; d_gene: TRBD2; CDR3nt: TGTGCCAGCAGCTTAATGGCTAGCGGGGCCCTCCAAGAGACCCAGTACTTC; CDR3aa: CASSLMASGALQETQYF
j_gene: TRBJ2-1; abundance: -; v_gene: TRBV10-3; d_gene: TRBD2; CDR3nt: TGTGCCATCAGTCTCAGCGGGATCGATCGCAATGAGCAGTTCTTC; CDR3aa: CAISLSGIDRNEQFF
j_gene: TRBJ2-1; abundance: -; v_gene: TRBV5-1; d_gene: TRBD2; CDR3nt: TGCGCCAGCAGTTTCAGCGGGAGTAACGGTGAGCAGTTCTTC; CDR3aa: CASSFSGSNGEQFF
j_gene: TRBJ2-3; abundance: -; v_gene: TRBV5-1; d_gene: TRBD2; CDR3nt: TGCGCCAGCAGCTTGGGAAGTAGCGGGATGAGGTTCACAGATACGCAGTATTTT; CDR3aa: CASSLGSSGMRFTDTQYF
j_gene: TRBJ2-1; abundance: -; v_gene: TRBV7-8; d_gene: TRBD2; CDR3nt: TGTGCCAGCAGCCCGGGACTAGCAGGAGCAAACAATGAGCAGTTCTTC; CDR3aa: CASSPGLAGANNEQFF
j_gene: TRBJ1-5; abundance: -; v_gene: TRBV5-3; d_gene: -; CDR3nt: TGTGCCAGAAGCTTGCAGGGGATAGTTTTTGGCAATCAGCCCCAGCATTTT; CDR3aa: CARSLQGIVFGNQPQHF
j_gene: TRBJ1-1; abundance: few; v_gene: TRBV29-1; d_gene: -; CDR3nt: TGCAGCGTGACGGGACATCTGAACACTGAAGCTTTCTTT; CDR3aa: CSVTGHLNTEAFF
j_gene: TRBJ1-6; abundance: once; v_gene: TRBV11-2; d_gene: TRBD1; CDR3nt: TGTGCCAGCAGCCCTGACAGGGGGCCTTCACCCCTCCACTTT; CDR3aa: CASSPDRGPSPLHF
j_gene: TRBJ2-3; abundance: -; v_gene: TRBV9; d_gene: TRBD1; CDR3nt: TGTGCCAGCAGCGGGACAGGGCTTAGCACAGATACGCAGTATTTT; CDR3aa: CASSGTGLSTDTQYF
j_gene: TRBJ2-1; abundance: -; v_gene: TRBV28; d_gene: -; CDR3nt: TGTGCCAGCAGTTTAGGCTACAATGAGCAGTTCTTC; CDR3aa: CASSLGYNEQFF
j_gene: TRBJ2-1; abundance: -; v_gene: TRBV7-8; d_gene: TRBD2; CDR3nt: TGTGCCAGCAGCCCGGGACTAGCGGGAGCAAACAATGAGCAGTTCTTC; CDR3aa: CASSPGLAGANNEQFF
j_gene: TRBJ1-5; abundance: few; v_gene: TRBV5-1; d_gene: -; CDR3nt: TGCGCCAGCAGCTTCTATCCGGGATACAATCAGCCCCAGCATTTT; CDR3aa: CASSFYPGYNQPQHF
j_gene: TRBJ1-1; abundance: once; v_gene: TRBV20-1; d_gene: -; CDR3nt: TGCAGTGCTAGTCGACAGAACACTGAAGCTTTCTTT; CDR3aa: CSASRQNTEAFF
j_gene: TRBJ2-2; abundance: -; v_gene: TRBV28; d_gene: -; CDR3nt: TGTGCCAGCAGTTTAATCGAGAGCACCGGGGAGCTGTTTTTT; CDR3aa: CASSLIESTGELFF
j_gene: TRBJ2-7; abundance: -; v_gene: TRBV10-1; d_gene: -; CDR3nt: TGCGCCAGCAGTGAGGTTGGTGGCGAGCAGTACTTC; CDR3aa: CASSEVGGEQYF
j_gene: TRBJ2-5; abundance: -; v_gene: TRBV7-2; d_gene: -; CDR3nt: TGTGCCAGCAGCTTAGGTTTTTCTGGCGGGGCGGGGTTAGAGACCCAGTACTTC; CDR3aa: CASSLGFSGGAGLETQYF
j_gene: TRBJ2-1; abundance: -; v_gene: TRBV5-1; d_gene: TRBD1; CDR3nt: TGCGCCAGCAGCCACCGAGGGGGCCCCTACAATGAGCAGTTCTTC; CDR3aa: CASSHRGGPYNEQFF
j_gene: TRBJ2-5; abundance: large; v_gene: TRBV3-1/TRBV3-2; d_gene: -; CDR3nt: TGTGCCAGCGCAGGTCCGGCCCAGTACTTC; CDR3aa: CASAGPAQYF
j_gene: TRBJ1-1; abundance: -; v_gene: TRBV5-1; d_gene: TRBD1; CDR3nt: TGCGCCAGCACCCTAGGACAGGGGATGAACACTGAAGCTTTCTTT; CDR3aa: CASTLGQGMNTEAFF
j_gene: TRBJ2-1; abundance: -; v_gene: TRBV20-1; d_gene: -; CDR3nt: TGCAGTGCTAGTGACTACAATGAGCAGTTCTTC; CDR3aa: CSASDYNEQFF
j_gene: TRBJ2-7; abundance: -; v_gene: TRBV6-5; d_gene: -; CDR3nt: TGTGCCAGCAGTACCGGGCCCTCCTACGAGCAGTACTTC; CDR3aa: CASSTGPSYEQYF
j_gene: TRBJ2-7; abundance: -; v_gene: TRBV6-2/TRBV6-3; d_gene: -; CDR3nt: TGTGCCAGCAGTCAATCCTACGAGCAGTACTTC; CDR3aa: CASSQSYEQYF